These T cell receptor beta chains were read from a single sample in a study of cytotoxic CD8 clonotypes in ibrutinib-treated CLL. Produced via immunoSEQ multiplex PCR; TCRdb's table is partial and in-frame only. The sample yields over 95,000 clones, more than 55% seen once. The input for sequencing was PBMCs, taken after 24 months of ibrutinib treatment. The receptors come from a human donor with chronic lymphocytic leukemia. The conserved cysteine and the conserved F or W are not part of the CDR3 here. D genes are given only for firm matches.

V	D	CDR3
TRBV7-6	.	ASSLVATSGELF
TRBV7-2	.	ASSLAGLGGRQY
TRBV19	TRBD1	ATQGERNSPLH
TRBV5-5	.	ASRRGIEGANVLT
TRBV7-3	.	ASSPGWVGAEQY
TRBV30	.	ACLTESYEQY
TRBV2	.	ASSVNGGTEAF
TRBV4-3	.	ASSQSLDTEAF
TRBV27	.	ASSPTLRFGETDTQY
TRBV7-2	.	ASSLASSGTIY
TRBV18	.	ASSGRVHGEQF
TRBV27	TRBD1	ASSPKGQGSSSYNEQF
TRBV18	TRBD1	ASSPLNTGSRTGVSEAF
TRBV2	.	ASSAEGAGNQPQH
TRBV7-7	TRBD1	ASSLANDREVYNEQF
TRBV7-9	.	ASRPEQGGVTGELF
TRBV15	TRBD2	ATRSFSGGAPQTQY
TRBV18	.	ASSQGRGGPGQY
TRBV5-1	.	ASSLGQVLQKETQY
TRBV30	.	AWSVRGDGNQPQH
TRBV28	.	ARGTRKPQH
TRBV10-3	TRBD2	AISESERGQY
TRBV30	.	AWSVLETQY
TRBV2	TRBD1	ASRTGTGLYEQY
TRBV18	.	ASSPVGNSPLH
TRBV7-9	.	ASSLDGSYSNQPQH
TRBV19	.	ASSGGGASTNEKLF
TRBV7-2	.	ASSSLPERAKGNYGYT
TRBV28	.	ASRPTGGLRQPQH
TRBV6-1	TRBD1	ASSEIGGLRSPLH
TRBV20-1	.	SGGWSETQY
TRBV19	TRBD1	ASSIASDRVWLNTEAF
TRBV6-1	TRBD1	ASSPQGGYYGYT
TRBV12-5	TRBD1	ASAQGVSSPLH
TRBV18	TRBD1	ASYPGQGHRNTQY
TRBV7-3	.	ASSLGRTGELF
TRBV5-1	.	ASSGIYSGNTEAF